Each of the 25 T cell receptor beta chains below was sequenced from the same sample in a study of cytomegalovirus exposure and HLA in healthy donors. Researchers ran the PCR with 60 Vbeta and 13 Jbeta primers. TCRdb's copy holds only in-frame clones and misses some; the assay was immunoSEQ multiplex PCR. There are 150,000 or so clones in the sample; approximately 83% occur only once, and 2.5% to 3.5% lies in the top ten. Sequencing input: PBMCs. The receptor source for this set is a male donor in good health and CMV-seronegative.

The V call is TRBV19, the J call TRBJ2-2; 11 bases fit TRBD1. This CDR3 comprises 15 residues. The V segment lost 3 bases and the J segment 5 bases; nucleotides outside the gene matches: 2. Germline CDR1 LNHDA, CDR2 SQIVND (reference sequence). The CDR3 reads CASSMGQGVTGELFF. CDR3 nucleotide sequence: TGTGCCAGTAGTATGGGACAGGGGGTGACCGGGGAGCTGTTTTTT. The full variable domain, with the rest looked up from reference TRBV19 and TRBJ2-2, is DGGITQSPKYLFRKEGQNVTLSCEQNLNHDAMYWYRQDPGQGLRLIYYSQIVNDFQKGDIAEGYSVSREKKESFPLTVTSAQKNPTAFYLCASSMGQGVTGELFFGEGSRLTVL.

This chain links TRBV9 with TRBJ1-2; D is ambiguous. The ends were cut back, 0 bases at V and 4 bases at J, with 13 bases in the middle. Germline V lookup: CDR1 SGDLS, CDR2 YYNGEE. The CDR3 totals 15 residues. The CDR3, as DNA: TGTGCCAGCAGCGTAGACGCCACAACGGGCTATGGCTACACCTTC. Translating it yields CASSVDATTGYGYTF.

The chain couples TRBV4-3 to TRBJ2-7; 7 bases are shared with TRBD1. The junction had 3 bases not matched to a gene; V was cut back by 1 base and J by 0 bases. The CDR3 covers 15 residues. CDR1 and CDR2 from the germline V gene are LGHNA and YSLEER. The CDR3 DNA reads TGCGCCAGCAGCCAAGCGGGACAGTCCTCCTACGAGCAGTACTTC. It yields the protein CASSQAGQSSYEQYF.

The genes are TRBV6-1 and TRBJ1-5; TRBD1 agrees at 7 bases. The CDR3 is made up of 14 amino acids. The V and J ends lost 7 bases and 3 bases, in that order; junction bases with no gene match: 6. Germline CDR1 reads MNHNS; CDR2 reads SASEGT. For the CDR3, the DNA is TGTGCCAGCATTTATCAGGGGGACAATCAGCCCCAGCATTTT. This gives the protein CASIYQGDNQPQHF.

The chain couples TRBV2 to TRBJ1-2; no firm D call. Germline V gene sequence: CDR1 SNHLY, CDR2 FYNNEI. Trimming cost V 6 bases and J 8 bases, with 25 bases left between them. This CDR3 has 16 amino acids. The CDR3 loop reads CASRDTLLSGPSGYTF. The CDR3 DNA is TGTGCCAGCAGGGATACCCTACTATCGGGTCCTTCGGGCTACACCTTC.

This chain connects TRBV5-1 to TRBJ1-1; tentatively, D is TRBD1 (5 bases). Germline V gene data show CDR1 as SGHRS and CDR2 as YFSETQ. CDR3 length: 13 residues. Between the trimmed V and J ends, which lost 4 bases and 1 base, there was a span of 8 bases. Here the CDR3 reads CASSRGGNTEAFF. CDR3 sequence (DNA): TGCGCCAGCAGCCGCGGGGGGAACACTGAAGCTTTCTTT.

The chain uses TRBV28 and TRBJ2-2; weak D call: TRBD2 (5 bases). Germline V gene lookup returns CDR1 MDHEN and CDR2 SYDVKM. This CDR3 spans 17 amino acids. V was clipped by 4 bases and J by 0 bases, with 15 bases between them. The CDR3 loop is CASSSRALNPNTGELFF. The CDR3 region has the DNA TGTGCCAGCAGTTCGAGGGCTCTCAACCCGAACACCGGGGAGCTGTTTTTT.

This clone was observed a few times. The V and J genes are TRBV7-9 and TRBJ1-5, with D tentatively TRBD1 (5 bases). V dropped 5 bases and J dropped 4 bases, with 15 bases sitting between them. Germline CDR1 reads SEHNR; CDR2 reads FQNEAQ (reference sequence). The CDR3 sequence is 15 residues long. DNA of the CDR3: TGTGCCAGCAGCCGAGGGAGGGGCCCTAATCAGCCCCAGCATTTT. Its translation is CASSRGRGPNQPQHF.

This clone came up once. The chain employs TRBV19 and TRBJ2-3; 9 nucleotides line up with TRBD2. The J segment lost 3 bases and the V segment lost 3 bases, leaving 4 bases of the junction unmatched. Germline CDR1 is LNHDA and CDR2 is SQIVND (reference sequence). This CDR3 has 15 residues. The CDR3 protein is CASSMGLARTDTQYF. The CDR3 nucleotides read TGTGCCAGTAGTATGGGACTAGCAAGGACAGATACGCAGTATTTT.

The chain recombines TRBV11-2 with TRBJ2-1, with 14 bases that match TRBD2. This CDR3 region has 15 residues. Germline CDR1 reads SGHAT; CDR2 reads FQNNGV. Trimming cost V 4 bases and J 9 bases; bases outside gene matches: 5. The CDR3, as DNA: TGTGCCAGCAGCTCGGGACTAGCGGGGGCTATTGAGCAGTTCTTC. It encodes CASSSGLAGAIEQFF.

The chain uses TRBV7-8 and TRBJ1-6, with 10 bases matching TRBD1. The germline gives CDR1 SGHVS, CDR2 FQNEAQ. CDR3 size: 17 residues. Germline trimming cut 5 bases from V and 10 bases from J; bases unmatched to any gene: 14. The CDR3 loop is CASSPGTGARHLSPLHF. Here the CDR3 DNA reads TGTGCCAGCAGCCCAGGGACAGGGGCGCGACATCTATCACCCCTCCACTTT.

In this sample, this clone turned up a few times. This sequence joins TRBV28 and TRBJ2-7; 7 bases line up with TRBD1. The trim removed 4 bases at V and 5 bases at J, leaving 14 bases unmatched. This CDR3 has 16 amino acids. Germline V gene lookup returns CDR1 MDHEN and CDR2 SYDVKM. CDR3 protein: CASSSPKETGSNEQYF. The CDR3 coding sequence is TGTGCCAGCAGTTCACCTAAAGAGACAGGGTCCAACGAGCAGTACTTC.

The sample holds a few counts of this clone. The rearrangement joins TRBV7-9 to TRBJ2-5; 7 nucleotides align to TRBD2. The CDR3 totals 14 residues. Germline CDR1 is SEHNR and CDR2 is FQNEAQ (reference sequence). V gave up 5 bases and J gave up 4 bases; unmatched junction bases: 7. The CDR3 here is CASSPTSGGETQYF. The CDR3 nucleotides read TGTGCCAGCAGCCCTACTTCGGGGGGAGAGACCCAGTACTTC.

The chain employs TRBV2 and TRBJ2-1; D may be TRBD1 (6 bases). V was shortened by 8 bases and J by 2 bases, with 16 bases between the two germline ends. Germline CDR1 reads SNHLY; CDR2 reads FYNNEI. This CDR3 has 15 residues. In DNA, the CDR3 is TGTGCCAGCGCCAGGGGCGTCAATCCCTACAATGAGCAGTTCTTC. It is translated as CASARGVNPYNEQFF.

The V and J genes are TRBV5-8 and TRBJ2-7; TRBD1 agrees at 9 bases. Germline CDR1 SGHTS, CDR2 YDEGEE. The CDR3 is 15 residues long. With V trimmed by 4 bases and J by 2 bases, 7 bases remained unmatched. The CDR3 is CASSRTGGGTYEQYF. The CDR3 nucleotides are TGTGCCAGCAGCCGCACAGGGGGCGGAACCTACGAGCAGTACTTC.

The CDR3 nucleotides read TGTGCCAGCAGCTTGGTCGGGGGTGGGGTCGGCGAAAAACTGTTTTTT. Encoded protein: CASSLVGGGVGEKLFF. The V and J genes are TRBV7-8 and TRBJ1-4; tentatively, D is TRBD1 (5 bases). V gave up 3 bases and J gave up 8 bases, with 19 bases separating them. There are 16 residues in the CDR3. Germline CDR1 and CDR2: SGHVS and FQNEAQ.

The chain has TRBV10-3 and TRBJ1-5; the D gene is possibly TRBD1 (5 bases). The V gene lost 9 bases and the J gene lost 13 bases, with 13 bases spanning the gap. This CDR3 is 10 amino acids long. Per the germline V gene, CDR1 is ENHRY and CDR2 is SYGVKD. The chain's CDR3 is CAMGGLGQHF. The DNA for the CDR3 is TGTGCCATGGGGGGTTTGGGACAGCATTTT.

The rearrangement uses TRBV27 and TRBJ2-7; the match to TRBD2 covers 8 bases. Losses at the gene ends were 8 bases for V and 2 bases for J; bases not matched to a gene: 11. This CDR3 is 15 amino acids long. From germline, CDR1 is MNHEY and CDR2 SMNVEV (reference sequence). The DNA of the CDR3 is TGTGCCAGCCGGCCCGAGCGGGAGCTACCCTACGAGCAGTACTTC. Amino acid sequence: CASRPERELPYEQYF.

V usage is TRBV5-4 and J usage is TRBJ1-5; D unresolved. The CDR3 covers 15 residues. Trimming shortened V by 3 bases and J by 1 base, and 11 bases separated the two germline ends. From germline, CDR1 is SGHNT and CDR2 YYREEE (reference sequence). The chain's CDR3 is CASSSVPGSNQPQHF. The CDR3 DNA reads TGTGCCAGCAGCTCGGTCCCGGGAAGCAATCAGCCCCAGCATTTT. Full variable domain (remainder filled in from reference TRBV5-4 and TRBJ1-5): ETGVTQSPTHLIKTRGQQVTLRCSSQSGHNTVSWYQQALGQGPQFIFQYYREEENGRGNFPPRFSGLQFPNYSSELNVNALELDDSALYLCASSSVPGSNQPQHFGDGTRLSIL.

This chain connects TRBV7-9 to TRBJ1-4, with 8 bases matching TRBD1. This CDR3 comprises 14 residues. Looked up from germline, CDR1 is SEHNR and CDR2 is FQNEAQ (reference sequence). Unmatched junction bases numbered 6, after V lost 5 bases and J lost 7 bases. CDR3 nucleotides: TGTGCCAGCAGCCTAACAGGGGGGACTGAAAAACTGTTTTTT. Protein sequence: CASSLTGGTEKLFF.

The V call is TRBV5-6, the J call TRBJ1-6, with unresolved D. CDR1 SGHDT and CDR2 YYEEEE come from the germline V gene. V lost 1 base, J lost 9 bases, and 5 bases lay in between. This CDR3 spans 12 amino acids. CDR3 in DNA: TGTGCCAGCAGCTTGTACTCTTCACCCCTCCACTTT. Translation: CASSLYSSPLHF.

The chain recombines TRBV7-9 with TRBJ1-4, with D hard to call. The V end was cut by 5 bases, the J end by 2 bases, with 12 bases between. CDR1 and CDR2 (germline): SEHNR, FQNEAQ (reference sequence). CDR3 length equals 15 residues. CDR3 DNA sequence: TGTGCCAGCAGCCAGGTGGTCTTGACTAATGAAAAACTGTTTTTT. Residues: CASSQVVLTNEKLFF.

This clone was counted once. CDR3 protein: CASSLGGQVATNEKLFF. CDR3 bases: TGCGCCAGCAGCTTGGGGGGGCAGGTTGCAACTAATGAAAAACTGTTTTTT. J is TRBJ1-4 and V is TRBV5-1; tentatively, D is TRBD1 (6 bases). CDR3 length: 17 residues. CDR1 and CDR2 from the germline V gene are SGHRS and YFSETQ. V was cut by 0 bases and J by 0 bases, with 12 bases left in between.

The chain has TRBV15 and TRBJ2-7, with 7 bases matching TRBD2. This CDR3 region has 16 residues. V dropped 8 bases and J dropped 1; count of bases not matched to a gene: 14. CDR1 and CDR2 from the germline V gene are LNHNV and YYDKDF (reference sequence). The DNA for the CDR3 is TGTGCCACCGGCACGGTACCGGGGGGATCATCCTACGAGCAGTACTTC. Residues: CATGTVPGGSSYEQYF.

This clone was detected a few times. V gene TRBV5-4 combines with J gene TRBJ2-1; 9 bases map to TRBD2. Germline assignment: CDR1 SGHNT and CDR2 YYREEE (reference sequence). The CDR3 has 15 residues. V lost 5 bases to trimming and J lost 1 base; unmatched junction nucleotides: 4. The CDR3 here is CASRIAGASYNEQFF. Here the CDR3 DNA reads TGTGCCAGCAGGATAGCGGGAGCGTCCTACAATGAGCAGTTCTTC.